This T cell receptor (beta chain) was identified in a study of cytomegalovirus exposure and HLA in healthy donors. Findings and limits, study-wide: A later analysis revealed that TCR association rates differed between HLA loci, peaking at DRB1 and bottoming out at HLA-C. Another analysis was done later, and it associated 17,000 or so TCR beta sequences with HLA alleles at 0.05 false discovery rate. An analysis done earlier found most TCR beta V segments productive about 87% or about 30% of the time.

CDR1 SGHDN and CDR2 FVKESK come from the germline V gene. The CDR3 totals 19 residues. Germline trimming cut 4 bases from V and 0 bases from J; bases unmatched to any gene: 13. Primers for the PCR totalled 60 Vbeta and 13 Jbeta. This table comes from immunoSEQ multiplex PCR, and its TCRdb copy is limited to in-frame clones, with some not included. The sample data list 110,000 to 150,000 clones. Points on this clone: Its antigen remains unidentified.

This sequence was found in a man aged 35-49 years in good health and CMV-seronegative. This chain uses TRBV14 with TRBJ2-3; 10 bases fit TRBD2. Material for sequencing was PBMCs. The CDR3 sequence: CASSLRGGSGGPSTDTQYF. CDR3 coding DNA: TGTGCCAGCAGCCTCCGGGGTGGTAGCGGGGGGCCGAGCACAGATACGCAGTATTTT.